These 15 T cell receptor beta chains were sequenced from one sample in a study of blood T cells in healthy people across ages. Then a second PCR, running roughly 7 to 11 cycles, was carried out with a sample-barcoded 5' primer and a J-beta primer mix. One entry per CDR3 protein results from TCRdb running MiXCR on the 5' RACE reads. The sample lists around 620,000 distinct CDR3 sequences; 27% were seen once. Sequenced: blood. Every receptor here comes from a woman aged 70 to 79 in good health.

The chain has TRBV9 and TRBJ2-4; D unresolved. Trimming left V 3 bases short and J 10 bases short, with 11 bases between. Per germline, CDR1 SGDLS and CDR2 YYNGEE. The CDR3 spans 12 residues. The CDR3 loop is CASSASGPIQYF. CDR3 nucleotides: TGTGCCAGCAGCGCTTCCGGGCCTATTCAGTACTTC.

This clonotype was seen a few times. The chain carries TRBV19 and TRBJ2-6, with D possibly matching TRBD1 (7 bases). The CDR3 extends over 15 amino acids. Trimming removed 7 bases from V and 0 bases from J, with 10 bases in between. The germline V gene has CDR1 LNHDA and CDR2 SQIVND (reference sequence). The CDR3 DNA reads TGTGCCAGTACAGGGGGGCACTCTGGGGCCAACGTCCTGACTTTC. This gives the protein CASTGGHSGANVLTF. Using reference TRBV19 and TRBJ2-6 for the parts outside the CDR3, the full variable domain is DGGITQSPKYLFRKEGQNVTLSCEQNLNHDAMYWYRQDPGQGLRLIYYSQIVNDFQKGDIAEGYSVSREKKESFPLTVTSAQKNPTAFYLCASTGGHSGANVLTFGAGSRLTVL.

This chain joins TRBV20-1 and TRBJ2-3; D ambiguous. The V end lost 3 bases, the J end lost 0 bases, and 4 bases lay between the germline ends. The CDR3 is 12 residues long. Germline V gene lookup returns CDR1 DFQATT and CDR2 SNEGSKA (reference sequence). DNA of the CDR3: TGCAGTGCTAGCTATAGCACAGATACGCAGTATTTT. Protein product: CSASYSTDTQYF.

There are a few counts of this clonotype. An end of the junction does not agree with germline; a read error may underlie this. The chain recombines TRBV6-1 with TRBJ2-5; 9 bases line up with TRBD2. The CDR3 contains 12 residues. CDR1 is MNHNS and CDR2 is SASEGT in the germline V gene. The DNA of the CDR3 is TGCGCCAGCAGCAGGGAGCGGGAGGCCCAGTACTTC. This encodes CASSREREAQYF.

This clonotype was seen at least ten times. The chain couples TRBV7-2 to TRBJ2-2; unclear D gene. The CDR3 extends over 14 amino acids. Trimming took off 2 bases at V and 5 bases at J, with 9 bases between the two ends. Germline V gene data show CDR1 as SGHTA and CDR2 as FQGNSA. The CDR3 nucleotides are TGTGCCAGCAGCTTAAACTTCAGGACCGGGGAGCTGTTTTTT. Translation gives CASSLNFRTGELFF.

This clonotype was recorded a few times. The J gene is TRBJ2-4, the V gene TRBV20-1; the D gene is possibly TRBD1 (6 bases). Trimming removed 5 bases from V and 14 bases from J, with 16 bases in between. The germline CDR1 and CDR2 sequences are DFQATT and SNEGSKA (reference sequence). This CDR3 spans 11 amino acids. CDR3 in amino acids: CSALDRSIEYF. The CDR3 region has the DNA TGCAGTGCTCTGGACAGAAGCATAGAGTACTTC.

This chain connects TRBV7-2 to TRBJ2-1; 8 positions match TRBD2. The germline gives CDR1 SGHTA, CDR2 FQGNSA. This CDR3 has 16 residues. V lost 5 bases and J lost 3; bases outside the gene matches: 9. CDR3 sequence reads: CASSHGGGTNYNEQFF. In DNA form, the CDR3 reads TGTGCCAGCAGCCACGGGGGGGGGACTAACTACAATGAGCAGTTCTTC.

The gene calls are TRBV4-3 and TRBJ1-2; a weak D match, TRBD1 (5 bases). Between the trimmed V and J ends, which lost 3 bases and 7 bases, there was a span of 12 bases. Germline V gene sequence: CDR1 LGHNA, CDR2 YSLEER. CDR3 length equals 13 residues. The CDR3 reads CASSHFGAGGYTF. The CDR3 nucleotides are TGCGCCAGCAGCCACTTTGGGGCGGGTGGCTACACCTTC.

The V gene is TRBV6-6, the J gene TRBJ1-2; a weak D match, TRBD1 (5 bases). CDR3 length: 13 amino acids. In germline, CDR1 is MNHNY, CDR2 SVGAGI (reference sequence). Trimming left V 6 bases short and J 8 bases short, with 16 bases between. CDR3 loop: CASSPGAERGYTF. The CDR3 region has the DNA TGTGCCAGCAGCCCTGGGGCCGAGCGAGGCTACACCTTC.

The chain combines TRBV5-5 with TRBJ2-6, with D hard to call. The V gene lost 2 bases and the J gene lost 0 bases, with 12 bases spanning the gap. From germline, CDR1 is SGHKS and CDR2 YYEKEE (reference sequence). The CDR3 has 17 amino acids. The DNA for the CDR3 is TGTGCCAGCAGCTTTAGGGCAACGGACTCTGGGGCCAACGTCCTGACTTTC. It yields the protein CASSFRATDSGANVLTF.

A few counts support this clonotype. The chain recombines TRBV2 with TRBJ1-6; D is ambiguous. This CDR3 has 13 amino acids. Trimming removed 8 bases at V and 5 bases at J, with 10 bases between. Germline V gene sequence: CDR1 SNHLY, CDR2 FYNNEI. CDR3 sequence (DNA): TGTGCCAGCCGGGAATGGGATAATTCACCCCTCCACTTT. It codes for CASREWDNSPLHF.

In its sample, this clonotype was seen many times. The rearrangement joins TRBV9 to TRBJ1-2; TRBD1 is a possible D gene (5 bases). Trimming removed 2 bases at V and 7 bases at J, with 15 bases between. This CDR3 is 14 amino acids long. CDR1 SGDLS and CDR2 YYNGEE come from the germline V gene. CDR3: CASSVTELIGGYTF. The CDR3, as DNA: TGTGCCAGCAGCGTGACAGAGCTAATAGGTGGCTACACCTTC.

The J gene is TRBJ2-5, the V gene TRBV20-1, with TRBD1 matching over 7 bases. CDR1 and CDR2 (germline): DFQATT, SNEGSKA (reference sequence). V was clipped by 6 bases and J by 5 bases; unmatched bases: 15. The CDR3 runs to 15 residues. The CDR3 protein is CSADRTGRTGETQYF. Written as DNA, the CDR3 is TGCAGTGCCGATAGGACAGGCAGAACAGGGGAGACCCAGTACTTC.

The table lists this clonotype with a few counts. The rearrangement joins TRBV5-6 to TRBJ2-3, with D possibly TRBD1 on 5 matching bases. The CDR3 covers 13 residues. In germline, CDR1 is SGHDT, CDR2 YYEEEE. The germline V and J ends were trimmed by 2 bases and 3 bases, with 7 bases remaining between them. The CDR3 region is CASSLQETDTQYF. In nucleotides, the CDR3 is TGTGCCAGCAGCTTACAGGAGACAGATACGCAGTATTTT. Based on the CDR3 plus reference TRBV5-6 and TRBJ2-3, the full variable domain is DAGVTQSPTHLIKTRGQQVTLRCSPKSGHDTVSWYQQALGQGPQFIFQYYEEEERQRGNFPDRFSGHQFPNYSSELNVNALLLGDSALYLCASSLQETDTQYFGPGTRLTVL.

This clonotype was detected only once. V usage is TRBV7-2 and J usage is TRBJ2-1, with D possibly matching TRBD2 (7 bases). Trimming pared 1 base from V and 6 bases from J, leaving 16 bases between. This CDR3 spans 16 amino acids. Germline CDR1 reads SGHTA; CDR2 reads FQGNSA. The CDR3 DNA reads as TGTGCCAGCAGCTTAGGGTGGGGGGGCCGCGGCAATGAGCAGTTCTTC. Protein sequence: CASSLGWGGRGNEQFF.